This TCR beta chain was profiled in a study of T cell responses to AZD1222 COVID-19 vaccine. Study outcomes and limitations: The number of AZD1222 recipients seropositive at baseline was only six. Among the donors, most were white British and more were female, and clonal diversity was possibly underestimated. The peak T cell response came first, and repertoires were sampled only after it.

About this clone: Its specificity is not known.

Germline V gene data show CDR1 as SGHTA and CDR2 as FQGNSA. The V end was cut by 5 bases, the J end by 6 bases, with 14 bases between. This CDR3 is built from 14 residues. Clones were sequenced by immunoSEQ multiplex PCR, and TCRdb holds only the in-frame ones, with some missing. Of about 150,000 clones listed, 75% to 95% are singletons. Source: peripheral blood, taken on day 0 of AZD1222 vaccination. V is TRBV7-2 and J is TRBJ1-5; a weak D match, TRBD1 (5 bases). The sequence derives from an adult in good health. CDR3 region: CASSDSWGVQPQHF. The CDR3 DNA follows: TGTGCCAGCAGCGATAGTTGGGGGGTTCAGCCCCAGCATTTT. Based on the CDR3 plus reference TRBV7-2 and TRBJ1-5, the full variable domain is GAGVSQSPSNKVTEKGKDVELRCDPISGHTALYWYRQSLGQGLEFLIYFQGNSAPDKSGLPSDRFSAERTGGSVSTLTIQRTQQEDSAVYLCASSDSWGVQPQHFGDGTRLSIL.